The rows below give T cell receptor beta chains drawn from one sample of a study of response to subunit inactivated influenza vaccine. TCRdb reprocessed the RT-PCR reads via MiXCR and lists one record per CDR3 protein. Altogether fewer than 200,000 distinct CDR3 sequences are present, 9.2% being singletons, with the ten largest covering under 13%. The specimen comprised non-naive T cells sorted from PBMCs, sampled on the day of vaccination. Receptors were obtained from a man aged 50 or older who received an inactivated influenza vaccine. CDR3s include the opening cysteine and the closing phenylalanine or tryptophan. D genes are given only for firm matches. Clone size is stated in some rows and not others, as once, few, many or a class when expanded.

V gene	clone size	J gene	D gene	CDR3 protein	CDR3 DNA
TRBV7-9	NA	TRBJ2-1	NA	CASSLDRASDEQFF	TGTGCCAGCAGCTTAGATCGGGCTAGCGATGAGCAGTTCTTC
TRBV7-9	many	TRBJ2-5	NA	CASSRSDQETQYF	TGTGCCAGCAGTCGTAGCGACCAAGAGACCCAGTACTTC
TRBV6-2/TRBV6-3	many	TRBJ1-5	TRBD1	CASSWDSANQPQHF	TGTGCCAGCAGTTGGGACAGTGCCAATCAGCCCCAGCATTTT
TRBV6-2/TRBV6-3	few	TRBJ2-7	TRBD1	CASSKTGTGAYEQYF	TGTGCCAGCAGTAAAACCGGGACAGGAGCCTACGAGCAGTACTTC
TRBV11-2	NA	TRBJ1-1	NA	CASSLVPRTEAFF	TGTGCCAGCAGCTTAGTTCCCCGTACTGAAGCTTTCTTT
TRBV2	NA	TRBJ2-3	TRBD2	CASKRRGATDTQYF	TGTGCCAGCAAGAGGCGGGGGGCGACAGATACGCAGTATTTT
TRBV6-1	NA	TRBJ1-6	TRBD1	CASRRQHGQGSSPLHF	TGTGCCAGCAGACGCCAACACGGACAGGGGTCTTCACCCCTCCACTTT
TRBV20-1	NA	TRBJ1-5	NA	CSAETERVQHF	TGCAGTGCTGAGACTGAGCGGGTCCAGCATTTT
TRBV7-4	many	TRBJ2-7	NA	CASSLGESRYEQYF	TGTGCCAGCAGCTTAGGGGAATCGAGGTACGAGCAGTACTTC
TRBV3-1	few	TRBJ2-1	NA	CASSQDGLSSYNEQFF	TGTGCCAGCAGCCAAGACGGGCTGAGCTCCTACAATGAGCAGTTCTTC
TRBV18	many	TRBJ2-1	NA	CASSSRTTRQHEQFF	TGTGCCAGCTCATCCCGAACCACCCGACAGCATGAGCAGTTCTTC